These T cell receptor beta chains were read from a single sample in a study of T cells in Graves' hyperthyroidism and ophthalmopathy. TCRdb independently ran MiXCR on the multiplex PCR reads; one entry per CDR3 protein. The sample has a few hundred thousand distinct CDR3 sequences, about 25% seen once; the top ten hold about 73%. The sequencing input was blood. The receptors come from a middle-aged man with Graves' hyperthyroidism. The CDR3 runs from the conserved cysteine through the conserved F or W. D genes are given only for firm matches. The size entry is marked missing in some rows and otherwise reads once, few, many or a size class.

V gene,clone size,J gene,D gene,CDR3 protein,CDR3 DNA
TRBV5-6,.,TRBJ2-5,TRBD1,CASSLSGGGQYF,TGTGCCAGCAGCTTATCAGGGGGCGGCCAGTACTTC
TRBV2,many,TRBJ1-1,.,CASISNTGKAEAFF,TGTGCCAGCATATCTAACACAGGGAAAGCTGAAGCTTTCTTT
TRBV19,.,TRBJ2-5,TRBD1,CASSPRTGRTEAQYF,TGTGCCAGTAGTCCCCGGACAGGGCGGACCGAGGCCCAGTACTTC
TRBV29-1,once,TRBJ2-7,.,CGVVPLDSYEQYF,TGCGGCGTTGTCCCCCTGGACTCCTACGAGCAGTACTTC
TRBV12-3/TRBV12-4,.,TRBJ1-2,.,CASSLSSGDYGYTF,TGTGCCAGCAGTTTATCATCAGGGGACTATGGCTACACCTTC
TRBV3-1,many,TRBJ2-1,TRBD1,CASSREGARNEQFF,TGTGCCAGCAGCCGTGAGGGGGCAAGGAATGAGCAGTTCTTC
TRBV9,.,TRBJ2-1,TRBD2,CASSVSGRGYNEQFF,TGTGCCAGCAGCGTTAGCGGGAGAGGCTACAATGAGCAGTTCTTC
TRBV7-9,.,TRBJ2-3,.,CASSLLLDTQYF,TGTGCCAGCAGCTTACTCTTAGATACGCAGTATTTT
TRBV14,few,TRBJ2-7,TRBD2,CASSQVPAGVGEQYF,TGTGCCAGCAGCCAAGTCCCAGCGGGAGTTGGGGAGCAGTACTTC
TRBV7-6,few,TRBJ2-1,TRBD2,CASSLRAGEDNEQFF,TGTGCCAGCAGCTTACGAGCGGGAGAAGACAATGAGCAGTTCTTC
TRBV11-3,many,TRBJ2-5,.,CASSLDPDSPGETQYF,TGTGCCAGCAGCTTAGACCCGGACAGTCCGGGAGAGACCCAGTACTTC
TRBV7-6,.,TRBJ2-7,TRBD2,CASSYRLAEFYEQYF,TGTGCCAGCAGCTACCGACTAGCGGAATTTTACGAGCAGTACTTC
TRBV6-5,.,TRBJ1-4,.,CASTSQDTWREKLFF,TGTGCCAGCACTTCTCAGGACACCTGGAGGGAAAAACTGTTTTTT
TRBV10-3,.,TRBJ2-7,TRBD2,CAISEEGTSGEQYF,TGTGCCATCAGTGAGGAAGGGACTAGCGGCGAGCAGTACTTC
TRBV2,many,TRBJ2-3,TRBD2,CASSFAGGAGDTQYF,TGTGCCAGCAGTTTTGCGGGGGGCGCGGGGGATACGCAGTATTTT
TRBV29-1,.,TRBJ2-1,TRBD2,CSSASGGYNEQFF,TGCAGCTCCGCTAGCGGGGGATACAATGAGCAGTTCTTC
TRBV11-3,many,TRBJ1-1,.,CASSLNGNTEAFF,TGTGCCAGCAGCTTAAACGGGAACACTGAAGCTTTCTTT
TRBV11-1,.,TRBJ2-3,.,CASSLQGDPTDTQYF,TGTGCCAGCAGCTTACAAGGGGATCCCACAGATACGCAGTATTTT
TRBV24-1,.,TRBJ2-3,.,CATEGRTDTQYF,TGTGCCACCGAGGGGAGGACAGATACGCAGTATTTT
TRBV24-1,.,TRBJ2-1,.,CATSENVYNEQFF,TGTGCCACCAGTGAGAATGTCTACAATGAGCAGTTCTTC
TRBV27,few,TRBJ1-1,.,CASSWRPTSEAFF,TGTGCCAGCAGTTGGCGCCCGACGTCTGAAGCTTTCTTT
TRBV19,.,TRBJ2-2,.,CASSMQRNTGELFF,TGTGCCAGTAGTATGCAAAGAAACACCGGGGAGCTGTTTTTT
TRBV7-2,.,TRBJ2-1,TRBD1,CASSRQGYNEQFF,TGTGCCAGCAGCCGACAGGGCTACAATGAGCAGTTCTTC
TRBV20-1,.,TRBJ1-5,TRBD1,CSATGTGGSQPQHF,TGCAGTGCTACCGGGACAGGGGGCAGTCAGCCCCAGCATTTT
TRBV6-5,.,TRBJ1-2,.,CASSYGESSYGYTF,TGTGCCAGCAGTTACGGAGAATCCTCCTATGGCTACACCTTC
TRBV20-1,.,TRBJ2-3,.,CSARDEGSGGDTQYF,TGCAGTGCTAGAGATGAGGGTTCTGGGGGAGATACGCAGTATTTT
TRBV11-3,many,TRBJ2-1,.,CASSLARKEGEQFF,TGTGCCAGCAGCTTAGCCCGAAAGGAAGGGGAGCAGTTCTTC
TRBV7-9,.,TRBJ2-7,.,CASSLTEGSGEQYF,TGTGCCAGCAGTCTTACTGAGGGGTCTGGGGAGCAGTACTTC
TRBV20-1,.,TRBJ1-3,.,CSARTQGAGNTIYF,TGCAGTGCTAGAACCCAGGGTGCAGGAAACACCATATATTTT
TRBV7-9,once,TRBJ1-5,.,CASSQQGSGNQPQHF,TGTGCCAGCAGCCAACAAGGATCGGGAAATCAGCCCCAGCATTTT
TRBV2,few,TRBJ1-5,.,CASGVGPQHF,TGTGCCAGCGGGGTTGGGCCCCAGCATTTT
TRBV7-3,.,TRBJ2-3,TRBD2,CASSQGLVGADTQYF,TGTGCCAGCAGCCAAGGACTAGTTGGGGCAGATACGCAGTATTTT
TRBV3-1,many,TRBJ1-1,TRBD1,CASSHGQGTDNTEAFF,TGTGCCAGCAGCCATGGACAGGGAACTGATAACACTGAAGCTTTCTTT
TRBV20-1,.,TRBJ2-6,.,CSARFPDSGANVLTF,TGCAGTGCTAGATTCCCCGACTCTGGGGCCAACGTCCTGACTTTC
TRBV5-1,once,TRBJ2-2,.,CASSFKGSDTGELFF,TGCGCCAGCAGCTTCAAAGGTTCGGACACCGGGGAGCTGTTTTTT
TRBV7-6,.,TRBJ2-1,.,CASSFRSDYEQFF,TGTGCCAGCAGCTTCCGAAGCGATTATGAGCAGTTCTTC
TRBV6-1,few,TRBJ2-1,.,CASSIMEVSYNEQFF,TGTGCCAGCTCTATTATGGAGGTCTCCTACAATGAGCAGTTCTTC
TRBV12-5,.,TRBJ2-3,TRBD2,CASGGGGGGGDTQYF,TGTGCTAGTGGTGGCGGGGGGGGAGGAGGAGATACGCAGTATTTT
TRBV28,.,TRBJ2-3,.,CVSLGEFTDTQYF,TGTGTCTCACTAGGGGAGTTCACAGATACGCAGTATTTT
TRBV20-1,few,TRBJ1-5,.,CSARVGNNQPQHF,TGCAGTGCTAGAGTGGGGAACAATCAGCCCCAGCATTTT
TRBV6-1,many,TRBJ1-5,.,CASSELDQPQHF,TGTGCCAGCAGTGAATTGGATCAGCCCCAGCATTTT
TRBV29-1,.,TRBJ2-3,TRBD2,CSVGGASGRADTQYF,TGCAGCGTTGGGGGGGCTAGCGGGAGGGCAGATACGCAGTATTTT